The clone carrying this T cell receptor beta chain has more than one count but fewer than ten. The roughly 18-34 mg bulk tissue piece was not sorted before simultaneous RNA and DNA extraction. Sampling of each tumor involved five separate regions. Production of TCR beta cDNA used about 500 ng total RNA together with a constant-region primer. Three rounds of nested multiplex PCR with slightly modified ARM-PCR produced TCR beta libraries. TRBV1-TRBV30 forward primers paired with a C-beta reverse primer drove the first two PCR rounds, about 11 cycles each. TCRdb reanalysed the multiplex PCR reads using MiXCR and keeps one entry per CDR3 protein. The sample contains 95,000 to 100,000 distinct CDR3 sequences, about 70% of which appear only once. Germline lookup yields CDR1 MDHEN and CDR2 SYDVKM. This CDR3 comprises 14 residues. The V gene lost 7 bases and the J gene lost 5 bases, with 16 bases spanning the gap.

This sample was taken from a study of tumor-infiltrating lymphocytes in primary liver carcinoma. The receptor was isolated from a woman aged 55 to 70 with primary liver carcinoma and hepatitis B virus infection. The chain couples TRBV28 to TRBJ2-3; TRBD1 might be the D (6 bases). What was sequenced was liver tumor tissue from sampling region 2. Subset indicated: tumor region T2, inferior pole. This CDR3 is CASKLSGERDTQYF. CDR3 nucleotides: TGTGCCAGCAAACTATCAGGGGAGCGAGATACGCAGTATTTT.